The clone carrying this T cell receptor beta chain was seen a single time. As yet, its antigen is unknown. CDR3 length equals 16 residues. Germline loops: CDR1 MNHEY, CDR2 SVGAGI. Deletions cut 0 bases from V and 0 bases from J, with 12 bases between. The sample comes from a study of high-grade serous ovarian cancer treatment subgroups. The data were produced by immunoSEQ multiplex PCR, yet TCRdb's version contains in-frame clones alone and is incomplete. Of 12,000 to 15,000 clones in the sample, roughly 90% were seen once. The tumor samples were collected prior to definitive surgery or chemotherapy. Notes on the study in general: Clonal relatedness tracked neoantigen level, and by trend copy number and mutation load.

The receptor was isolated from a human donor with high-grade serous ovarian cancer. Specimen: tumor tissue. The V call is TRBV6-5, the J call TRBJ2-7, with a possible D match to TRBD2 (5 bases). The CDR3 DNA follows: TGTGCCAGCAGTTACTCGAGGACTGGGGACTCCTACGAGCAGTACTTC. Protein sequence: CASSYSRTGDSYEQYF.